These 11 T cell receptor beta chains were sequenced from one sample in a study of blood T cell repertoires in COVID-19 (dated by TCRdb to 2019 to 2021). Receptor amplification or capture employed the immunoSEQ multiplex PCR assay. The clones in this table, taken by TCRdb from immuneACCESS, are in-frame only. Not every clone is retained; where verified, under half of the shortfall comes from an unresolved V gene, and the cause of the rest is unknown. Across this sample there are roughly 100,000 clones, with around four fifths seen only once. The leading ten clones occupy 7.5% to 10% of the sample. Sequencing was carried out using peripheral blood. The receptors come from a man between 60 and 75 years old with active or convalescent COVID-19.

A few counts support this clone. The chain couples TRBV11-3 to TRBJ1-1; D call uncertain. This CDR3 region has 13 residues. Deletions cut 6 bases from V and 3 bases from J, with 11 bases between. CDR1 and CDR2 (germline): SGHNT, YENEEA. CDR3 coding DNA: TGTGCCAGCAGTCAAAGGCGGGACACTGAAGCTTTCTTT. Protein: CASSQRRDTEAFF.

V and J are TRBV7-2 and TRBJ1-5, with 7 bases identical to TRBD1. The CDR3 covers 15 residues. V shed 5 bases, J shed 1 base, and the junction held 5 bases outside the gene matches. The V gene's germline CDR1 is SGHTA and CDR2 FQGNSA. The DNA for the CDR3 is TGTGCCAGCAGCAAAGTGGGACAGAGCAATCAGCCCCAGCATTTT. Translated: CASSKVGQSNQPQHF.

CDR3 sequence: CASSPRLAGASTDTQYF. The CDR3 region has the DNA TGTGCCAGCAGCCCACGACTAGCGGGAGCTAGCACAGATACGCAGTATTTT. The chain combines TRBV7-9 with TRBJ2-3; 12 bases map to TRBD2. CDR1 and CDR2 from the germline V gene are SEHNR and FQNEAQ (reference sequence). V shed 5 bases, J shed 0 bases, and the junction held 6 bases outside the gene matches. This CDR3 is 17 amino acids long.

The CDR3 DNA sequence: TGTGCCACCAGCAGGGAGGGGGACAGGAACAATCAGCCCCAGCATTTT. Its translation: CATSREGDRNNQPQHF. The chain has TRBV15 and TRBJ1-5; 8 nucleotides agree with TRBD1. CDR3 length: 16 residues. The J segment lost 3 bases and the V segment lost 3 bases, leaving 7 bases of the junction unmatched. Looked up from germline, CDR1 is LNHNV and CDR2 is YYDKDF (reference sequence).

The chain is built from TRBV14 and TRBJ2-3; TRBD2 agrees at 8 bases. The CDR3 sequence is 15 residues long. Trimming removed 2 bases from V and 3 bases from J; junction bases left unmatched: 4. Looked up from germline, CDR1 is SGHDN and CDR2 is FVKESK. The CDR3 reads CASSQTGTRTDTQYF. The CDR3 nucleotides read TGTGCCAGCAGCCAAACCGGGACTAGAACAGATACGCAGTATTTT.

The chain has TRBV2 and TRBJ1-5; D call uncertain. There are 15 residues in the CDR3. The germline CDR1 and CDR2 sequences are SNHLY and FYNNEI. The V gene lost 6 bases and the J gene lost 0 bases, with 12 bases spanning the gap. Here the CDR3 reads CASRIERISNQPQHF. CDR3 DNA sequence: TGTGCCAGCAGAATAGAACGTATTAGCAATCAGCCCCAGCATTTT.

The chain employs TRBV5-6 and TRBJ2-2; 8 positions match TRBD2. This CDR3 has 14 amino acids. Germline loops: CDR1 SGHDT, CDR2 YYEEEE. V lost 2 bases, J lost 6 bases, and 3 bases stayed unmatched. The DNA of the CDR3 is TGTGCCAGCAGCTTCGCTAGCGGGTCCGGGGAGCTGTTTTTT. It specifies CASSFASGSGELFF.

The sample holds a few counts of this clone. This rearrangement joins TRBV7-9 to TRBJ2-3, with unresolved D. Germline values: CDR1 SEHNR, CDR2 FQNEAQ (reference sequence). V dropped 2 bases and J dropped 1 base, with 4 bases sitting between them. CDR3 length equals 13 residues. In DNA form, the CDR3 reads TGTGCCAGCAGCTTACCGGGCACAGATACGCAGTATTTT. Translating gives CASSLPGTDTQYF.

V usage is TRBV3-1 (or the pseudogene TRBV3-2) and J usage is TRBJ1-5; D is uncertain. Germline CDR1 and CDR2: LGHDT and YNNKEL (reference sequence). V was clipped by 1 base and J by 5 bases, with 9 bases between them. CDR3 length equals 14 residues. The CDR3 DNA reads TGTGCCAGCAGCCAAGGACAAGTCTATCAGCCCCAGCATTTT. It codes for CASSQGQVYQPQHF.

This chain links TRBV2 with TRBJ2-7, with D possibly matching TRBD2 (6 bases). The CDR3 is made up of 16 amino acids. V was pared by 4 bases and J by 0 bases, with 16 bases between. Germline CDR1 is SNHLY and CDR2 is FYNNEI. CDR3 DNA: TGTGCCAGCAGTGGGGGGGAAACAGGTTTCTCCTACGAGCAGTACTTC. This gives the protein CASSGGETGFSYEQYF.

The chain has TRBV6-1 and TRBJ2-1; 8 bases line up with TRBD1. This CDR3 is built from 14 residues. Germline CDR1 and CDR2: MNHNS and SASEGT. V lost 2 bases and J lost 7; bases outside the gene matches: 4. The CDR3 sequence is CASSERNRGNEQFF. As DNA, the CDR3 is TGTGCCAGCAGTGAAAGGAACAGGGGGAATGAGCAGTTCTTC.